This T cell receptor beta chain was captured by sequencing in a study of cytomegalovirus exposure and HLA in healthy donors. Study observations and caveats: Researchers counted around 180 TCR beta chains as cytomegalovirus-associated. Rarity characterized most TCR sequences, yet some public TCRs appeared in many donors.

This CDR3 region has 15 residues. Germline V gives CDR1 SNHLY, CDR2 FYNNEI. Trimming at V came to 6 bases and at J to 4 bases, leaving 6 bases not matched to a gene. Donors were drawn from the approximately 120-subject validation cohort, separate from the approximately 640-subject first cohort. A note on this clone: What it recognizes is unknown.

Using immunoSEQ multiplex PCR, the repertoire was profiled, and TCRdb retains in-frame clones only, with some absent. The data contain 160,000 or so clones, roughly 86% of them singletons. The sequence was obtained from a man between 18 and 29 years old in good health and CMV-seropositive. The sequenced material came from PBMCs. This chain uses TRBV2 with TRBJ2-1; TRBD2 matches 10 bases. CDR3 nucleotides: TGTGCCAGCAGGGTGACTAGCGGGTGGTACAATGAGCAGTTCTTC. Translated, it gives CASRVTSGWYNEQFF.